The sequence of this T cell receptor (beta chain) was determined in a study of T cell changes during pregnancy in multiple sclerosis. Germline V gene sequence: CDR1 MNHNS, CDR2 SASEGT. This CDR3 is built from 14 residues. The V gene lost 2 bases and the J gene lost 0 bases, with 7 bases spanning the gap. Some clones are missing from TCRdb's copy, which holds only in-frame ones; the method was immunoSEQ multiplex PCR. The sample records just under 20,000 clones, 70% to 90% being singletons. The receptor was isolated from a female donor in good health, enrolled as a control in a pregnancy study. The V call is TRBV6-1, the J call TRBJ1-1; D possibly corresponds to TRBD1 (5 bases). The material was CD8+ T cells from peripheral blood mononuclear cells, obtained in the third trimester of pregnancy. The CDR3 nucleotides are TGTGCCAGCAGTGAATACAGGATGAACACTGAAGCTTTCTTT. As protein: CASSEYRMNTEAFF.